A single sample gave rise to the 2 T cell receptor beta chains below, sequenced in a study of blood T cell repertoires in COVID-19 (dated by TCRdb to 2019 to 2021). Libraries came from the immunoSEQ multiplex PCR assay. TCRdb provides this immuneACCESS table in a form limited to in-frame rearrangements. Some clones are lacking; in checked studies, under half of them reflect an unresolved V gene, and why the rest are absent is not known. This sample comprises 150,000 to 200,000 clones, around 88% of them detected only once. The leading ten clones occupy around 5% of the sample. Source material: peripheral blood. The receptors stem from a human donor in a cohort sampled during active COVID-19.

This chain links TRBV11-2 with TRBJ2-7; 12 bases match TRBD2. J gave up 3 bases and V 4 bases, and 4 bases lay outside the gene matches. There are 15 residues in the CDR3. Germline loops: CDR1 SGHAT, CDR2 FQNNGV. CDR3 sequence reads: CASSYLAGGLYEQYF. The CDR3 DNA is TGTGCCAGCAGCTACCTAGCGGGAGGGCTCTACGAGCAGTACTTC.

The J gene is TRBJ1-6, the V gene TRBV30; 9 bases line up with TRBD1. The CDR3 is made up of 16 amino acids. From germline, CDR1 is GTSNPN and CDR2 SVGIG (reference sequence). The J segment lost 6 bases and the V segment lost 2 bases, leaving 8 bases of the junction unmatched. The CDR3 coding sequence is TGTGCCTGGAGTCCGGGACAGGGCAGTGGTAATTCACCCCTCCACTTT. Translation gives CAWSPGQGSGNSPLHF.